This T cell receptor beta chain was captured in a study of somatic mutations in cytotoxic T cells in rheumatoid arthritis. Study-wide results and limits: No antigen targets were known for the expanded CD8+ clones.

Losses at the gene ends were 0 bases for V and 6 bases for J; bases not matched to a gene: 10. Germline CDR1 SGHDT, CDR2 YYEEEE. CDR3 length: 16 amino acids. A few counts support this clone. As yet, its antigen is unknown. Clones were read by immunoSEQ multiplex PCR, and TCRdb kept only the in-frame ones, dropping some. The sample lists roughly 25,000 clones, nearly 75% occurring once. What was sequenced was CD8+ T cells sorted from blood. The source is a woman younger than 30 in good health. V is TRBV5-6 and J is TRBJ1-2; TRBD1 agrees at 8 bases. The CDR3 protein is CASSLVRSQGADGYTF. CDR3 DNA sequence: TGTGCCAGCAGCTTGGTCAGATCCCAGGGGGCTGATGGCTACACCTTC.